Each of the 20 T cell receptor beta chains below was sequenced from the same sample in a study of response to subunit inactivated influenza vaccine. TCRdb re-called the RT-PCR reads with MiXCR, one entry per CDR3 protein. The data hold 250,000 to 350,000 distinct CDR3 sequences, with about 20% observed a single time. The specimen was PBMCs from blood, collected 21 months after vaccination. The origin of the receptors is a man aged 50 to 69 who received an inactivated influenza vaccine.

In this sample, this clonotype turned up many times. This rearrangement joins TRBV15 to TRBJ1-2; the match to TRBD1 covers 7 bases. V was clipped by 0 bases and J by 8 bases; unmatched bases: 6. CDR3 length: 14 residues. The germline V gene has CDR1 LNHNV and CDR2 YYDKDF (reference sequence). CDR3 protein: CATSREGGGGGYTF. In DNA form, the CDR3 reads TGTGCCACCAGCAGAGAAGGGGGCGGGGGCGGCTACACCTTC. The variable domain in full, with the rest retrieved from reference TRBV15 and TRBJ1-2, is DAMVIQNPRYQVTQFGKPVTLSCSQTLNHNVMYWYQQKSSQAPKLLFHYYDKDFNNEADTPDNFQSRRPNTSFCFLDIRSPGLGDTAMYLCATSREGGGGGYTFGSGTRLTVV.

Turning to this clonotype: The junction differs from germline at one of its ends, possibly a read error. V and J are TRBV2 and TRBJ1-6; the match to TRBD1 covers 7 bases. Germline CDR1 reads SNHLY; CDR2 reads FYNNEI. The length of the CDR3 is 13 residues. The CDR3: CASTNRGVSPVHF. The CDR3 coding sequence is TGTGCCAGCACCAACAGGGGAGTTTCACCCGTCCACTTT. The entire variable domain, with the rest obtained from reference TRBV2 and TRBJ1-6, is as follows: EPEVTQTPSHQVTQMGQEVILRCVPISNHLYFYWYRQILGQKVEFLVSFYNNEISEKSEIFDDQFSVERPDGSNFTLKIRSTKLEDSAMYFCASTNRGVSPVHFGNGTRLTVT.

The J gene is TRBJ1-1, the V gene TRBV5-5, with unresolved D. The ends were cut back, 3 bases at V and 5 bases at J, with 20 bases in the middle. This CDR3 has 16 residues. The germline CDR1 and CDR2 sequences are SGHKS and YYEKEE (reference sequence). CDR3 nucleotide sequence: TGTGCCAGCAGCTCCATCTCGGGAGGGTTAGGGACTGAAGCTTTCTTT. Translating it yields CASSSISGGLGTEAFF.

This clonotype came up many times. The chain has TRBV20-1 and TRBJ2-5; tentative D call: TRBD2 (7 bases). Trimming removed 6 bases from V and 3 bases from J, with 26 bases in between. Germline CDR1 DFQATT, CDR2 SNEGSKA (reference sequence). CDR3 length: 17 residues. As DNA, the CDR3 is TGCAGTGCCTTGTTTCGGGGGGCGCGCAAAAGTAAAGAGACCCAGTACTTC. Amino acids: CSALFRGARKSKETQYF.

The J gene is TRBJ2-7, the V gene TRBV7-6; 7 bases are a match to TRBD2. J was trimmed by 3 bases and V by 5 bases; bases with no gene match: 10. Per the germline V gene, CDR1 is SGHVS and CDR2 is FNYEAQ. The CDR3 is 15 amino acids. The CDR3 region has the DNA TGTGCCAGCAGCCCAACAGCGGGATACTTCTACGAGCAGTACTTC. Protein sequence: CASSPTAGYFYEQYF.

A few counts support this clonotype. The CDR3 bases are TGTGCCAGCAGTTCCTCCGGGACAGGTAGCACTGAAGCTTTCTTT. This encodes CASSSSGTGSTEAFF. The V gene is TRBV28, the J gene TRBJ1-1; 8 nucleotides line up with TRBD1. The length of the CDR3 is 15 residues. After removal of 4 bases from V and 4 bases from J, the junction contained 8 bases not matched to a gene. CDR1 MDHEN and CDR2 SYDVKM come from the germline V gene. Combining the CDR3 with reference TRBV28 and TRBJ1-1 gives the whole variable domain DVKVTQSSRYLVKRTGEKVFLECVQDMDHENMFWYRQDPGLGLRLIYFSYDVKMKEKGDIPEGYSVSREKKERFSLILESASTNQTSMYLCASSSSGTGSTEAFFGQGTRLTVV.

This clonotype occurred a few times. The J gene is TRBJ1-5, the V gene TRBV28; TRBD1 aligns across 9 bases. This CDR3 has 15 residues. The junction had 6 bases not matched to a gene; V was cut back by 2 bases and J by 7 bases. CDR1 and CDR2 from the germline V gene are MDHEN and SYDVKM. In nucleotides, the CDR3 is TGTGCCAGCAGTTTAGGGGGACAGGGTGGACAGCCCCAGCATTTT. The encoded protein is CASSLGGQGGQPQHF.

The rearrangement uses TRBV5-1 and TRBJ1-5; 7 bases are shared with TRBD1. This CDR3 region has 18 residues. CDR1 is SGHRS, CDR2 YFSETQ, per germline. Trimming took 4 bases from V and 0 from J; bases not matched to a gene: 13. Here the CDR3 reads CASSVDTGVPYSNQPQHF. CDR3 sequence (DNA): TGCGCCAGCAGCGTCGACACAGGGGTCCCTTATAGCAATCAGCCCCAGCATTTT.

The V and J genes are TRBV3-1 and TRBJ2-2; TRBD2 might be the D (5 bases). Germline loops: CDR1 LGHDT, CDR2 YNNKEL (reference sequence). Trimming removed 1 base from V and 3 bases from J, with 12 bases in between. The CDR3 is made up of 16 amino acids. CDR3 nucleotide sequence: TGTGCCAGCAGCCAAGTCTTAGCGCCATACACCGGGGAGCTGTTTTTT. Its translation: CASSQVLAPYTGELFF.

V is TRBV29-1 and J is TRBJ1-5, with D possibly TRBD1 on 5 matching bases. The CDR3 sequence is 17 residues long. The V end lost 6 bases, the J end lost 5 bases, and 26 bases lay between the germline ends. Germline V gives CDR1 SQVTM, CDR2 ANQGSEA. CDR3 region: CSVKAGWPQGRDQPQHF. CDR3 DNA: TGCAGCGTGAAGGCGGGGTGGCCCCAGGGAAGGGATCAGCCCCAGCATTTT.

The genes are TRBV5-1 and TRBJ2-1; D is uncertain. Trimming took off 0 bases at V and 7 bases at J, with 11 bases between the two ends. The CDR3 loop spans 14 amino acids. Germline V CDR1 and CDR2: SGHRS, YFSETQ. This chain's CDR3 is CASSLDGQTNEQFF. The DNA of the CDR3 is TGCGCCAGCAGCTTGGATGGCCAGACTAATGAGCAGTTCTTC.

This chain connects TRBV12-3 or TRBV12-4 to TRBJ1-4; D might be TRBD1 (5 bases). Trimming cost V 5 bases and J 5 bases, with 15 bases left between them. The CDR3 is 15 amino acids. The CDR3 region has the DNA TGTGCCAGCAGTCCTCCCGGGGGTGGGAATGAAAAACTGTTTTTT. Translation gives CASSPPGGGNEKLFF.

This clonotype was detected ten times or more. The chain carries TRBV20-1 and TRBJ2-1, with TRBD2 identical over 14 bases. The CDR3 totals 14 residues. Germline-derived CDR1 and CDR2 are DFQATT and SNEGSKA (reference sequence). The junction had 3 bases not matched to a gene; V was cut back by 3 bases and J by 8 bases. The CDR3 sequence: CSARSTSGGDEQFF. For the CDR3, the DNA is TGCAGTGCTAGGTCGACTAGCGGGGGGGATGAGCAGTTCTTC.

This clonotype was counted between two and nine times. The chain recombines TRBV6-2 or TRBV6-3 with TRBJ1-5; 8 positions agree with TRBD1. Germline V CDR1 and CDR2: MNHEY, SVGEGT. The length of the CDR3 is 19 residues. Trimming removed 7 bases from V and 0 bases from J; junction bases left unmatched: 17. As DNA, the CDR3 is TGTGCCAGCAAGTCTCCCCCGGGACAGGTGGCTTATAGCAATCAGCCCCAGCATTTT. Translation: CASKSPPGQVAYSNQPQHF.

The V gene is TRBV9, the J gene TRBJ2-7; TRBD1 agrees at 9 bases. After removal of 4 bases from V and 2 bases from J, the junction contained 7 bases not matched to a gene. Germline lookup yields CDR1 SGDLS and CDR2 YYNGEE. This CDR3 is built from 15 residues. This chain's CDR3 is CASSLRTGAAYEQYF. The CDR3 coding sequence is TGTGCCAGCAGCCTACGGACAGGGGCGGCCTACGAGCAGTACTTC.

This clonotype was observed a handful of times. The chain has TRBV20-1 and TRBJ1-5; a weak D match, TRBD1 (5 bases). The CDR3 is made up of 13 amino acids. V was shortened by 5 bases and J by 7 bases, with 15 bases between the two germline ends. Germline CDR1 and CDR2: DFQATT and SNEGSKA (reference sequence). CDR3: CSALPGHQQPQHF. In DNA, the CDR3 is TGCAGTGCTCTTCCGGGGCATCAGCAGCCCCAGCATTTT.

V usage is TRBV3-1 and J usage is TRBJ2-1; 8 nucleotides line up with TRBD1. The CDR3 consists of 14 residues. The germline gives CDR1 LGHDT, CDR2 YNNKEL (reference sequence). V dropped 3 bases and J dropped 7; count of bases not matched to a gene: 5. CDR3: CASSHPDRENEQFF. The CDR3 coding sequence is TGTGCCAGCAGCCATCCGGACAGGGAGAATGAGCAGTTCTTC.

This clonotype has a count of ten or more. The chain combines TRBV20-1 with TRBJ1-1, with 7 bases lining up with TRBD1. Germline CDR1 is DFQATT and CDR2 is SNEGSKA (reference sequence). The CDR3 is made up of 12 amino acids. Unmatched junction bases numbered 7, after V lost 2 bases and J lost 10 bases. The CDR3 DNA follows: TGCAGTGCTAGATCCAGCAGACAGGGAGCTTTCTTT. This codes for CSARSSRQGAFF.

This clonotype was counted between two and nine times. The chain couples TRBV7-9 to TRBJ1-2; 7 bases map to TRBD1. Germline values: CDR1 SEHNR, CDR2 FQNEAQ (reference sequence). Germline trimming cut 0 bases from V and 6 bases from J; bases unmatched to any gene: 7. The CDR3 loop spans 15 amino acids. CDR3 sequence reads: CASSLASGQAHGYTF. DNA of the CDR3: TGTGCCAGCAGCTTAGCGAGCGGACAGGCTCATGGCTACACCTTC.

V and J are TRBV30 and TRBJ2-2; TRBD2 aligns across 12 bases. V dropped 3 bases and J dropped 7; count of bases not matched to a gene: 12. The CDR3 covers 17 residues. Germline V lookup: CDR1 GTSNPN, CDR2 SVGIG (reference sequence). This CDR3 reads CAWSPPRRLAGVGELFF. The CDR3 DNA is TGTGCCTGGAGCCCTCCACGCAGACTAGCGGGAGTCGGGGAGCTGTTTTTT.